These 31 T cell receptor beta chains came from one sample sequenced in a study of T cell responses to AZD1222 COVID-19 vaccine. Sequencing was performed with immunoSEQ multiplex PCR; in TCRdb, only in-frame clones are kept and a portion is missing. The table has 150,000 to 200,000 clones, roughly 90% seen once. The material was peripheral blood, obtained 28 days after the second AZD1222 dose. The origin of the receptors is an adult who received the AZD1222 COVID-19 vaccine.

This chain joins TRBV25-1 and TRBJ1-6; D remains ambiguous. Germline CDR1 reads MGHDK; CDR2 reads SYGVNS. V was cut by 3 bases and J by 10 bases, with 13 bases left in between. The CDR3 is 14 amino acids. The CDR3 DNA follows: TGTGCCAGCAGTGAGTCGACTGGGAGGTCACCCCTCCACTTT. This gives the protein CASSESTGRSPLHF. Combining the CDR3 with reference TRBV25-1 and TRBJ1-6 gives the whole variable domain EADIYQTPRYLVIGTGKKITLECSQTMGHDKMYWYQQDPGMELHLIHYSYGVNSTEKGDLSSESTVSRIRTEHFPLTLESARPSHTSQYLCASSESTGRSPLHFGNGTRLTVT.

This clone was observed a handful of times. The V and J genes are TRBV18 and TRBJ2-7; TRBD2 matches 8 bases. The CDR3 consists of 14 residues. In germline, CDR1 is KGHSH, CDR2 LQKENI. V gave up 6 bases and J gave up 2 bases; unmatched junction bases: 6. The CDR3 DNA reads TGTGCCAGCTCCCTTCGGGGGGGCCCCTACGAGCAGTACTTC. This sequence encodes CASSLRGGPYEQYF. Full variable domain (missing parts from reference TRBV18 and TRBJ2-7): NAGVMQNPRHLVRRRGQEARLRCSPMKGHSHVYWYRQLPEEGLKFMVYLQKENIIDESGMPKERFSAEFPKEGPSILRIQQVVRGDSAAYFCASSLRGGPYEQYFGPGTRLTVT.

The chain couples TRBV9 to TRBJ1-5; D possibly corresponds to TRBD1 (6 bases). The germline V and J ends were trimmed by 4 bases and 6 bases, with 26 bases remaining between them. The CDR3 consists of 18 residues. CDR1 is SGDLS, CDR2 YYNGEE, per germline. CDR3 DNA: TGTGCCAGCAGCACGCTCGCCAAAACAGGGTCTAAGGGTCAGCCCCAGCATTTT. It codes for CASSTLAKTGSKGQPQHF. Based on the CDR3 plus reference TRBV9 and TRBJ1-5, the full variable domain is DSGVTQTPKHLITATGQRVTLRCSPRSGDLSVYWYQQSLDQGLQFLIQYYNGEERAKGNILERFSAQQFPDLHSELNLSSLELGDSALYFCASSTLAKTGSKGQPQHFGDGTRLSIL.

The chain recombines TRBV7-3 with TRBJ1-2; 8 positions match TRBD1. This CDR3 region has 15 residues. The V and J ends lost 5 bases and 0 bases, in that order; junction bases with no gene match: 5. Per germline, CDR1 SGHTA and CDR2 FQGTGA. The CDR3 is CASSPDRATNYGYTF. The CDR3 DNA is TGTGCCAGCAGCCCGGACAGGGCGACTAACTATGGCTACACCTTC.

This CDR3 reads CASSSTGGDGYTF. The DNA of the CDR3 is TGTGCCAGCAGCTCAACAGGGGGAGATGGCTACACCTTC. The rearrangement links TRBV5-5 to TRBJ1-2; 8 positions match TRBD1. Germline V gene sequence: CDR1 SGHKS, CDR2 YYEKEE (reference sequence). This CDR3 is built from 13 residues. J was trimmed by 6 bases and V by 3 bases; bases with no gene match: 4.

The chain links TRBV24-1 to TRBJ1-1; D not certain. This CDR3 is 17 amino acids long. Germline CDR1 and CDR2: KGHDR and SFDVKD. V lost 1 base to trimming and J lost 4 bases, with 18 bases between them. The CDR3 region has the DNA TGTGCCACCAGTGATTTTCGGCCGCCGAATCGGGGCACTGAAGCTTTCTTT. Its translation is CATSDFRPPNRGTEAFF.

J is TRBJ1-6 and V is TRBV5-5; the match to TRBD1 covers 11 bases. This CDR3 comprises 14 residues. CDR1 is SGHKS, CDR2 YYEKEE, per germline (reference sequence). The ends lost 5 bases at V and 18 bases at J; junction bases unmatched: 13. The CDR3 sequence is CASRDPGTGGPSHF. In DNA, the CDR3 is TGTGCCAGCAGAGATCCCGGGACAGGGGGTCCCAGCCACTTT.

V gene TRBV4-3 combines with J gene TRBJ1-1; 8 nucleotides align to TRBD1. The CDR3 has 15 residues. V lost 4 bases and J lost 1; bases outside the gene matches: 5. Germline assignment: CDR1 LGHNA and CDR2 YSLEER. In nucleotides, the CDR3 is TGCGCCAGCAGCCGTGGAGGGACAGGGAACACTGAAGCTTTCTTT. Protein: CASSRGGTGNTEAFF.

CDR3 amino acids: CASSWDLYNSPLHF. In nucleotides, the CDR3 is TGTGCCAGCAGCTGGGACCTCTATAATTCACCCCTCCACTTT. The chain employs TRBV5-5 and TRBJ1-6, with D maybe TRBD1 (5 bases). V lost 3 bases and J lost 3, with 7 bases in between. The CDR3 runs 14 residues. In germline, CDR1 is SGHKS, CDR2 YYEKEE (reference sequence).

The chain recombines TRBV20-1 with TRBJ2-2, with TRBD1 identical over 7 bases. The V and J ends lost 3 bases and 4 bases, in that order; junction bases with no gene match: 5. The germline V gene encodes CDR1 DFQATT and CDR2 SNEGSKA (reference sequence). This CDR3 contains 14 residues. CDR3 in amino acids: CSASSGQSTGELFF. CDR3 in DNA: TGCAGTGCTAGTTCGGGACAGTCCACCGGGGAGCTGTTTTTT.

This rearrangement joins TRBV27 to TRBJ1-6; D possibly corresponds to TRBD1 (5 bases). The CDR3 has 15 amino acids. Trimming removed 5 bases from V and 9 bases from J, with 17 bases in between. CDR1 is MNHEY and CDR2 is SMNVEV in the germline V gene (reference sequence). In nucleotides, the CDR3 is TGTGCCAGCAGTCTGTGGTCGGAGGGGTTTTCACCCCTCCACTTT. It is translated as CASSLWSEGFSPLHF.

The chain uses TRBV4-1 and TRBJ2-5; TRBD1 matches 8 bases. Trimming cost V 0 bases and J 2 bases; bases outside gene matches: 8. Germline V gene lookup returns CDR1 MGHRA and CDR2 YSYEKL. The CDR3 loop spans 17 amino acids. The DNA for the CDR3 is TGCGCCAGCAGCCAAGATCGAAGACAGGGGCAACAAGAGACCCAGTACTTC. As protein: CASSQDRRQGQQETQYF.

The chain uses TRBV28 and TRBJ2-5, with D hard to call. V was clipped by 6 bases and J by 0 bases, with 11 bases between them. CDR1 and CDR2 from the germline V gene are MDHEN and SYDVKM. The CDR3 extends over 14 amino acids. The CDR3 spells CASSPLTYQETQYF. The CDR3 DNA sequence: TGTGCCAGCAGCCCCCTGACGTACCAAGAGACCCAGTACTTC.

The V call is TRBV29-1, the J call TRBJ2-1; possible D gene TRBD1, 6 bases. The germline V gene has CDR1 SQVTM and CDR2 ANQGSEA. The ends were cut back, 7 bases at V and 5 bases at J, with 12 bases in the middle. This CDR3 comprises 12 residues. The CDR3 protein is CSEKTGNNEQFF. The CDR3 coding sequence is TGCAGCGAAAAGACAGGAAACAATGAGCAGTTCTTC.

DNA for the CDR3: TGTGCCAGCCTCGCGAGGACCGCGGGCGAGCAGTACTTC. Its protein is CASLARTAGEQYF. The chain combines TRBV6-4 with TRBJ2-7; tentative D call: TRBD2 (5 bases). Germline V lookup: CDR1 MRHNA, CDR2 SNTAGT. The CDR3 is 13 residues long. V lost 8 bases to trimming and J lost 6 bases, with 17 bases between them.

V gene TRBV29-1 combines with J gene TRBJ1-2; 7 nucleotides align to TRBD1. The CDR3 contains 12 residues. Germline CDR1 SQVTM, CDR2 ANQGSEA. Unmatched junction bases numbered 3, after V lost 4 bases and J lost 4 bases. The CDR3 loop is CSVAGDSYGYTF. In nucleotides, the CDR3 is TGCAGCGTTGCAGGGGACAGCTATGGCTACACCTTC.

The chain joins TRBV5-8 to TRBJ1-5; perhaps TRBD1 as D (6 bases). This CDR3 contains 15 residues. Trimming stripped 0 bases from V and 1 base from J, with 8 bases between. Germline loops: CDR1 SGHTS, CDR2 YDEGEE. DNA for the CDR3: TGTGCCAGCAGCTTGGTAGGACAGAGCAATCAGCCCCAGCATTTT. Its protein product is CASSLVGQSNQPQHF.

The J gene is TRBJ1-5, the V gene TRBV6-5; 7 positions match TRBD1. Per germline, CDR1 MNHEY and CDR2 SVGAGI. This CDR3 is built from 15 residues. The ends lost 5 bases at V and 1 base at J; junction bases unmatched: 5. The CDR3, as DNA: TGTGCCAGCAGTACAAGACAGGGAAGCAATCAGCCCCAGCATTTT. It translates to CASSTRQGSNQPQHF.

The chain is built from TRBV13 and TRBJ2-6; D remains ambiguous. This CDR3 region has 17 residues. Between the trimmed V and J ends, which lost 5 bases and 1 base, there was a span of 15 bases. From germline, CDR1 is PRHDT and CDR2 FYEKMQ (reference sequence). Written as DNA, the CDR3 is TGTGCCAGCAGCGGAGTCAACAGACCGTCTGGGGCCAACGTCCTGACTTTC. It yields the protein CASSGVNRPSGANVLTF.

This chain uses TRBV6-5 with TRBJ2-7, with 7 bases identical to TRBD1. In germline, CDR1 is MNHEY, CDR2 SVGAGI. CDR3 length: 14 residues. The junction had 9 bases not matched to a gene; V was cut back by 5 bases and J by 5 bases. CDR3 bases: TGTGCCAGCAGTATCGACAGGGCAGTCCACGAGCAGTACTTC. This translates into CASSIDRAVHEQYF.

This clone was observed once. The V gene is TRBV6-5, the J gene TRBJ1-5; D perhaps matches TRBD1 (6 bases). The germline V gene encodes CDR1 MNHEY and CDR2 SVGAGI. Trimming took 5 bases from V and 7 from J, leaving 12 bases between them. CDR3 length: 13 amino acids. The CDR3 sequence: CASSPRGRQPQHF. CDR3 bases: TGTGCCAGCAGTCCCAGGGGAAGGCAGCCCCAGCATTTT.

In DNA form, the CDR3 reads TGCAGCGTTCCAAAGACTAGCCTCGATTACAATGAGCAGTTCTTC. Protein sequence: CSVPKTSLDYNEQFF. The rearrangement links TRBV29-1 to TRBJ2-1, with 7 bases lining up with TRBD2. This CDR3 comprises 15 residues. V shed 5 bases, J shed 4 bases, and the junction held 11 bases outside the gene matches. Germline lookup yields CDR1 SQVTM and CDR2 ANQGSEA.

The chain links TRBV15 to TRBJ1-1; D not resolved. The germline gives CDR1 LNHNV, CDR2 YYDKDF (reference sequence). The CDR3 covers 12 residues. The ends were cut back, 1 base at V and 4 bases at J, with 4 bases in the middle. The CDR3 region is CATSRVSTEAFF. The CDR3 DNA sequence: TGTGCCACCAGCAGAGTAAGCACTGAAGCTTTCTTT.

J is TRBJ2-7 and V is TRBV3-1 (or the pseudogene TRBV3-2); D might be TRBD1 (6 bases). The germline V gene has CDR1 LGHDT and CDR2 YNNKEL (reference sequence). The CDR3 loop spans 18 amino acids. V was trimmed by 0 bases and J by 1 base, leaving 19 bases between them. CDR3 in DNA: TGTGCCAGCAGCCAAGATGGAGGACAGAGGGCAGGATCCTACGAGCAGTACTTC. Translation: CASSQDGGQRAGSYEQYF.

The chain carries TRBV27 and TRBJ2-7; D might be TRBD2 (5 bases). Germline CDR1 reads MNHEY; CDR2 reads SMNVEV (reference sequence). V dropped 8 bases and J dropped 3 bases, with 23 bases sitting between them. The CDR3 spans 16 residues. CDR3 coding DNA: TGTGCCAGCGGTTCGCCCACTAACGGGGTACGCTACGAGCAGTACTTC. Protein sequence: CASGSPTNGVRYEQYF.

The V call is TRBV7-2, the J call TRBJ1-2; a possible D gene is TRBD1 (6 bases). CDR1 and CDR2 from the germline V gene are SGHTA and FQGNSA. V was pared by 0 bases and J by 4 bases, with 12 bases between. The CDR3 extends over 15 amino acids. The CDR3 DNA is TGTGCCAGCAGCTTAGCTCAGGGAGGGGGCTATGGCTACACCTTC. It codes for CASSLAQGGGYGYTF.

The CDR3 DNA is TGTGCCAGCAGCCCAAGGGAGGGTGAAAAACTGTTTTTT. This codes for CASSPREGEKLFF. The genes are TRBV3-1 (or the pseudogene TRBV3-2) and TRBJ1-4, with D hard to call. Germline loops: CDR1 LGHDT, CDR2 YNNKEL (reference sequence). The CDR3 has 13 amino acids. V gave up 4 bases and J gave up 7 bases, with 10 bases separating them.

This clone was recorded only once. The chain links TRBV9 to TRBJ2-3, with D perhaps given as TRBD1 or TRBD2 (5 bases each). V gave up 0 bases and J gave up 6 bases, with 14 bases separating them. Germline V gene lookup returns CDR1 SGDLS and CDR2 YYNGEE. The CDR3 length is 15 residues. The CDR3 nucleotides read TGTGCCAGCAGCGTAGCTTTTGGGGGTACGGATACGCAGTATTTT. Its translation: CASSVAFGGTDTQYF.

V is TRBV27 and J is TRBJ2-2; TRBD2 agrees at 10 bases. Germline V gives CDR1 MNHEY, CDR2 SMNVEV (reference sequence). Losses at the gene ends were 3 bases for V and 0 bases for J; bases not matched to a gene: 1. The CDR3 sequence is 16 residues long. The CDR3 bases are TGTGCCAGCAGTTTGGGACTAGCGCCGAACACCGGGGAGCTGTTTTTT. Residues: CASSLGLAPNTGELFF.

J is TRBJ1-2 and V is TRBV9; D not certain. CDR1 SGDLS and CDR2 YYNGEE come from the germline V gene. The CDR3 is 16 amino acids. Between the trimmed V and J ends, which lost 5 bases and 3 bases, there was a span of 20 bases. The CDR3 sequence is CASRGAIRANYYGYTF. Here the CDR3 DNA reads TGTGCCAGCAGGGGCGCCATTCGGGCGAATTACTATGGCTACACCTTC.

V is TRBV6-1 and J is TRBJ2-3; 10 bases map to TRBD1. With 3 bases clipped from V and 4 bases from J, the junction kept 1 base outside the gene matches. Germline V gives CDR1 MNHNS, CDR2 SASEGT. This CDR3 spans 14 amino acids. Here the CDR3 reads CASSEGTGADTQYF. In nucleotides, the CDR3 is TGTGCCAGCAGTGAGGGGACAGGGGCAGATACGCAGTATTTT.